These 21 T cell receptor beta chains originate from one sample sequenced in a study of blood T cells in healthy people across ages. Through a sample-barcoded 5' primer and a J-beta primer mix, a second PCR was run for 7 to 11 cycles. A single record per CDR3 protein comes from TCRdb applying MiXCR to the 5' RACE reads. Of 650,000 to 700,000 distinct CDR3 sequences in the sample, around 52% are singletons; the top ten hold approximately 13%. Material: blood. The receptors were sampled from an elderly woman in good health.

V usage is TRBV7-9 and J usage is TRBJ2-4; no clear D. The germline V gene has CDR1 SEHNR and CDR2 FQNEAQ (reference sequence). The CDR3 is made up of 16 amino acids. V gave up 5 bases and J gave up 0 bases, with 14 bases separating them. The chain's CDR3 is CASSSYDLVAKNIQYF. CDR3 in DNA: TGTGCCAGCAGCAGTTATGACCTGGTAGCCAAAAACATTCAGTACTTC.

There are many counts of this clonotype. V and J are TRBV12-3 or TRBV12-4 and TRBJ2-3, with 7 bases aligning to TRBD2. This CDR3 has 14 residues. V trimming: 8 bases; J trimming: 7 bases; junction bases outside the gene matches: 12. This CDR3 is CASSPSGRLYTQYF. In DNA, the CDR3 is TGTGCCAGCTCACCTAGCGGCCGCTTATATACGCAGTATTTT.

In its sample, this clonotype was seen a few times. The rearrangement joins TRBV5-4 to TRBJ2-3; D remains unclear. Per germline, CDR1 SGHNT and CDR2 YYREEE (reference sequence). V was cut by 4 bases and J by 4 bases, with 10 bases left in between. This CDR3 has 13 amino acids. CDR3 loop: CASSPARADTQYF. The CDR3 bases are TGTGCCAGCAGCCCCGCTAGGGCAGATACGCAGTATTTT.

The chain couples TRBV5-1 to TRBJ2-3, with D perhaps given as TRBD1 or TRBD2 (5 bases each). CDR3 length: 16 residues. Trimming removed 0 bases at V and 6 bases at J, with 17 bases between. Germline CDR1 SGHRS, CDR2 YFSETQ. CDR3 sequence: CASSLAGAGTWDTQYF. CDR3 in DNA: TGCGCCAGCAGCTTGGCCGGGGCAGGGACCTGGGATACGCAGTATTTT.

This chain links TRBV20-1 with TRBJ1-2, with 9 bases that match TRBD1. This CDR3 contains 12 residues. The V segment lost 5 bases and the J segment 4 bases; nucleotides outside the gene matches: 2. The germline gives CDR1 DFQATT, CDR2 SNEGSKA (reference sequence). The CDR3 region has the DNA TGCAGTGCTCCGGGACAGGGCTATGGCTACACCTTC. The encoded protein is CSAPGQGYGYTF.

On this clonotype itself: A much larger clone lies a single base off, so this may be a read error. CDR3 loop: CSATEPYNEQYF. CDR3 nucleotide sequence: TGCAGTGCTACCGAGCCCTACAATGAGCAGTACTTC. The V and J genes are TRBV20-1 and TRBJ2-1; D ambiguous. TRBJ2-7 explains the end of the DNA better; the J call may be wrong. The CDR3 is 12 residues long. Germline values: CDR1 DFQATT, CDR2 SNEGSKA (reference sequence).

In this sample, this clonotype turned up once. One end of the junction varies from germline; a read error may be responsible. This chain connects TRBV5-1 to TRBJ2-5; possibly TRBD1 for D (6 bases). Germline lookup yields CDR1 SGHRS and CDR2 YFSETQ. This CDR3 is 13 amino acids long. The CDR3 loop reads CASSFGGEETRYF. Written as DNA, the CDR3 is TGCGCCAGCAGCTTTGGGGGCGAAGAGACCCGGTACTTC.

The rearrangement links TRBV5-1 to TRBJ1-2, with D maybe TRBD1 (6 bases). With 0 bases removed from V and 2 bases from J, the gap between germline ends came to 8 bases. Germline values: CDR1 SGHRS, CDR2 YFSETQ. This CDR3 contains 14 residues. Written as DNA, the CDR3 is TGCGCCAGCAGCTTGGGGGACACGAACTATGGCTACACCTTC. The encoded protein is CASSLGDTNYGYTF.

This clonotype has a handful of counts. This may arise from a read error, as a much more abundant clone is one base away. V usage is TRBV25-1 and J usage is TRBJ2-7; the D call may be TRBD1 or TRBD2 (6 bases each). Deletions cut 2 bases from V and 2 bases from J, with 13 bases between. Germline V gene data show CDR1 as MGHDK and CDR2 as SYGVNS. The CDR3 loop spans 15 amino acids. In DNA, the CDR3 is TGTGCCAGCAGTGAAGGGGCGGGACAAGCCTACGAGCAGTACTTC. Encoded protein: CASSEGAGQAYEQYF.

This rearrangement joins TRBV11-1 to TRBJ2-1; 10 nucleotides align to TRBD2. V lost 2 bases and J lost 8; bases outside the gene matches: 21. Looked up from germline, CDR1 is SGHAT and CDR2 is FQDESV (reference sequence). There are 20 residues in the CDR3. CDR3 protein: CASSLRMGVPSGSRYDEQFF. The CDR3 coding sequence is TGTGCCAGCAGCTTACGAATGGGGGTGCCTAGCGGGAGTAGATACGATGAGCAGTTCTTC.

This chain joins TRBV6-5 and TRBJ2-2, with 8 positions matching TRBD1. V was pared by 5 bases and J by 7 bases, with 9 bases of the junction left unmatched. The CDR3 runs to 15 residues. Germline V gene lookup returns CDR1 MNHEY and CDR2 SVGAGI. The CDR3 bases are TGTGCCAGCAGTGAAGGGGACAGGATCGTCGGGGAGCTGTTTTTT. As protein: CASSEGDRIVGELFF.

J is TRBJ1-2 and V is TRBV28; D gene unclear. The V end was cut by 4 bases, the J end by 0 bases, with 9 bases between. Germline V gene data show CDR1 as MDHEN and CDR2 as SYDVKM. The CDR3 covers 14 residues. The CDR3 DNA sequence: TGTGCCAGCAGTTCACCCTCAGCTAACTATGGCTACACCTTC. It translates to CASSSPSANYGYTF.

Details on this clonotype: A single base separates this from a much larger clone, so it may be a read error. This chain joins TRBV20-1 and TRBJ2-1, with 8 bases matching TRBD2. The DNA end is a closer match to TRBJ2-7, so the J assignment may be wrong. Per germline, CDR1 DFQATT and CDR2 SNEGSKA (reference sequence). The CDR3 has 16 residues. The CDR3 sequence is CSASGTSGSSYNEQYF. CDR3 nucleotides: TGCAGTGCTAGCGGTACTAGCGGATCTTCCTACAATGAGCAGTACTTC.

This clonotype has a count of ten or more. The chain recombines TRBV7-2 with TRBJ2-7; D gene uncertain. CDR1 and CDR2 from the germline V gene are SGHTA and FQGNSA. Trimming stripped 1 base from V and 0 bases from J, with 7 bases between. This CDR3 is built from 14 residues. In DNA, the CDR3 is TGTGCCAGCAGCTTAGACAGTCTCTCCTACGAGCAGTACTTC. This codes for CASSLDSLSYEQYF.

A remark on this clonotype: A much larger clone lies one base from this, so it may be a read error. The V gene is TRBV7-8, the J gene TRBJ2-3; 7 bases fit TRBD1. The ends lost 0 bases at V and 4 bases at J; junction bases unmatched: 4. The V gene's germline CDR1 is SGHVS and CDR2 FQNEAQ. The CDR3 sequence is 15 residues long. CDR3 sequence reads: CASSLAQGQSDTQYF. The CDR3 DNA follows: TGTGCCAGCAGCTTAGCGCAGGGACAGTCAGATACGCAGTATTTT.

V usage is TRBV24-1 and J usage is TRBJ2-2; TRBD1 might be the D (5 bases). CDR3 length: 14 amino acids. The V end lost 9 bases, the J end lost 4 bases, and 14 bases lay between the germline ends. The germline V gene has CDR1 KGHDR and CDR2 SFDVKD. CDR3 DNA: TGTGCCACCGGGCCGGACAAATTCACCGGGGAGCTGTTTTTT. It codes for CATGPDKFTGELFF.

This clonotype turned up a few times. This chain joins TRBV9 and TRBJ1-2, with 7 bases lining up with TRBD1. The CDR3 covers 12 residues. Per germline, CDR1 SGDLS and CDR2 YYNGEE. The junction had 6 bases not matched to a gene; V was cut back by 9 bases and J by 4 bases. CDR3 coding DNA: TGTGCCAAGACTAGACAGGGCTATGGCTACACCTTC. Translating gives CAKTRQGYGYTF. The full variable domain, its missing parts supplied by reference TRBV9 and TRBJ1-2, is DSGVTQTPKHLITATGQRVTLRCSPRSGDLSVYWYQQSLDQGLQFLIQYYNGEERAKGNILERFSAQQFPDLHSELNLSSLELGDSALYFCAKTRQGYGYTFGSGTRLTVV.

This sequence joins TRBV19 and TRBJ2-6; unclear D gene. V shed 8 bases and J shed 0 bases, with 5 bases lying between them. Germline V gene sequence: CDR1 LNHDA, CDR2 SQIVND (reference sequence). CDR3 length: 13 residues. CDR3 DNA: TGTGCCAGTCGACACTCTGGGGCCAACGTCCTGACTTTC. Its translation is CASRHSGANVLTF. Combining the CDR3 with reference TRBV19 and TRBJ2-6 gives the whole variable domain DGGITQSPKYLFRKEGQNVTLSCEQNLNHDAMYWYRQDPGQGLRLIYYSQIVNDFQKGDIAEGYSVSREKKESFPLTVTSAQKNPTAFYLCASRHSGANVLTFGAGSRLTVL.

This clonotype occurred many times. The chain uses TRBV5-1 and TRBJ2-5, with D hard to call. Germline values: CDR1 SGHRS, CDR2 YFSETQ. V lost 4 bases and J lost 0, with 4 bases in between. The CDR3 loop spans 12 amino acids. The CDR3 coding sequence is TGCGCCAGCAGCCCACACCAAGAGACCCAGTACTTC. It specifies CASSPHQETQYF.

The V call is TRBV11-1, the J call TRBJ2-5, with 9 bases fitting TRBD2. The J call could be wrong; TRBJ2-7 is a better fit for the DNA end. CDR1 is SGHAT and CDR2 is FQDESV in the germline V gene (reference sequence). There are 15 residues in the CDR3. This CDR3 reads CASSPFSGGFYEQYF. The CDR3 coding sequence is TGTGCCAGCAGCCCCTTTAGCGGGGGATTTTACGAGCAGTACTTC.

The rearrangement joins TRBV10-3 to TRBJ2-6; 11 bases match TRBD1. Trimming at V came to 2 bases and at J to 2 bases, leaving 5 bases not matched to a gene. This CDR3 comprises 18 residues. Germline CDR1 is ENHRY and CDR2 is SYGVKD. The CDR3 loop is CAISEGQGAQTGANVLTF. Written as DNA, the CDR3 is TGTGCCATCAGTGAGGGACAGGGGGCGCAAACTGGGGCCAACGTCCTGACTTTC.